This T cell receptor beta chain comes out of a study of T cells after posttransplantation cyclophosphamide. CDR3 length: 15 residues. V trimming: 2 bases; J trimming: 0 bases; junction bases outside the gene matches: 2. Germline loops: CDR1 SEHNR, CDR2 FQNEAQ (reference sequence). Profiled with immunoSEQ multiplex PCR; TCRdb holds only in-frame clones, not every one. The sample has approximately 10,000 clones, more than 75% seen once; the top ten hold about 27%. Controls had myeloablative marrow grafts with methotrexate and calcineurin inhibitor, sampled at 1 year. As for this clone: What it recognizes is unknown.

Broader study findings: Donor-recipient repertoire similarity was low at 1-2 months, rising over year one. After PTCy, TRB diversity resembled that of CNI/methotrexate controls. TRB overlap between skin or GI tissue T cells and blood was limited.

The sequence derives from a male patient aged 25-45 years who received an allogeneic stem cell transplant from an unrelated donor, was CMV-positive, and had no GVHD. Certain T cells may be donor cells from the graft. The sample here was PBMCs, taken after an allogeneic stem cell transplant with a calcineurin inhibitor and methotrexate. This chain connects TRBV7-9 to TRBJ2-3, with TRBD1 identical over 7 bases. CDR3 DNA sequence: TGTGCCAGCAGCTTAACCAGGGGGAGCACAGATACGCAGTATTTT. Translation gives CASSLTRGSTDTQYF.